This T cell receptor beta chain was recovered during a study of T-cell memory formation after mild COVID-19. There are a few counts of this clonotype. TCRdb independently ran MiXCR on the 5' RACE reads; one entry per CDR3 protein. The sample comprises some 150,000 distinct CDR3 sequences, 15% to 20% of which are singletons, and about 2.1% rests with the top ten. CDR3 length: 15 amino acids. V lost 7 bases, J lost 4 bases, and 17 bases lay in between. CDR1 is KGHDR and CDR2 is SFDVKD in the germline V gene. The specimen sequenced was PBMCs or a T cell subset sorted from them (not recorded which). This sequence was found in an adult woman who had mild COVID-19 (a few samples of this study predate the infection). Cell type and time point are not known. This chain links TRBV24-1 with TRBJ2-3; no clear D gene. This chain's CDR3 is CATRHSAAEPDTQYF. In DNA, the CDR3 is TGTGCCACCAGACATTCGGCGGCCGAACCAGATACGCAGTATTTT.